What follows are 25 T cell receptor beta chains derived from one specimen sequenced in a study of CD8 T cells in ankylosing spondylitis. Study-wide results and limits: Made up of 7 to 9 highly homologous variants, a TCR beta motif appeared characteristic of ankylosing spondylitis blood.

These TCRs' antigens remain unknown. Each CDR3 protein gets one entry after TCRdb re-called the 5' RACE reads with MiXCR. The sample has about 220,000 distinct CDR3 sequences, about a sixth seen once; the top ten hold roughly 46%. The sequencing input was blood, either unsorted or a sorted T cell fraction (not recorded which). These receptors were obtained from a male donor with ankylosing spondylitis.

This clonotype was counted a few times. V usage is TRBV20-1 and J usage is TRBJ2-3; D perhaps matches TRBD2 (7 bases). The germline V gene has CDR1 DFQATT and CDR2 SNEGSKA (reference sequence). This CDR3 spans 16 amino acids. The ends were cut back, 4 bases at V and 2 bases at J, with 19 bases in the middle. CDR3 coding DNA: TGCAGTGCTAAGGATGGGGGGGCTCCCTACACAGATACGCAGTATTTT. The encoded protein is CSAKDGGAPYTDTQYF.

The rearrangement joins TRBV27 to TRBJ2-1; 13 bases map to TRBD2. The CDR3 runs 16 residues. CDR1 and CDR2 (germline): MNHEY, SMNVEV (reference sequence). Germline trimming cut 4 bases from V and 8 bases from J; bases unmatched to any gene: 8. This CDR3 is CASSSQTSGRWYEQFF. For the CDR3, the DNA is TGTGCCAGCAGTTCACAGACTAGCGGGAGGTGGTATGAGCAGTTCTTC.

The V and J genes are TRBV3-1 and TRBJ2-3; D could derive from TRBD1 or TRBD2 (5 bases each). The CDR3 is 21 amino acids. The V and J ends lost 0 bases and 2 bases respectively, with 27 bases between them. The germline gives CDR1 LGHDT, CDR2 YNNKEL (reference sequence). The CDR3 reads CASSQDVWGLDSAGNTDTQYF. The CDR3 DNA is TGTGCCAGCAGCCAAGATGTGTGGGGCCTAGATAGCGCGGGCAACACAGATACGCAGTATTTT.

CDR3 in amino acids: CASKSGGAYNEQFF. CDR3 DNA sequence: TGTGCCAGTAAAAGCGGGGGGGCCTACAATGAGCAGTTCTTC. The gene calls are TRBV19 and TRBJ2-1; TRBD2 matches 10 bases. CDR1 LNHDA and CDR2 SQIVND come from the germline V gene (reference sequence). The J segment lost 2 bases and the V segment lost 7 bases, leaving 2 bases of the junction unmatched. This CDR3 is 14 amino acids long.

This clonotype came up a few times. The rearrangement joins TRBV7-9 to TRBJ1-1; 8 bases agree with TRBD1. Germline lookup yields CDR1 SEHNR and CDR2 FQNEAQ (reference sequence). V shed 3 bases and J 3 bases; nucleotides not matched to a gene: 3. This CDR3 contains 14 residues. In DNA, the CDR3 is TGTGCCAGCAGCTTGACAGGGGCCGACACTGAAGCTTTCTTT. Its translation is CASSLTGADTEAFF.

The V and J genes are TRBV12-3 or TRBV12-4 and TRBJ2-3; TRBD2 matches 8 bases. With V trimmed by 5 bases and J by 5 bases, 9 bases remained unmatched. This CDR3 is 15 amino acids long. The CDR3: CASSAPGLDGDTQYF. CDR3 coding DNA: TGTGCCAGCAGTGCCCCGGGACTAGATGGAGATACGCAGTATTTT.

The chain recombines TRBV13 with TRBJ1-1, with 10 bases that match TRBD1. Germline CDR1 PRHDT, CDR2 FYEKMQ (reference sequence). The ends lost 4 bases at V and 3 bases at J; junction bases unmatched: 8. The CDR3 sequence is 16 residues long. Here the CDR3 reads CASSSPVTGGYTEAFF. The DNA for the CDR3 is TGTGCCAGCAGCTCCCCGGTGACAGGGGGCTACACTGAAGCTTTCTTT.

This clonotype has a count of ten or more. V and J are TRBV4-2 and TRBJ2-7, with a weak D call TRBD1 (5 bases). Per the germline V gene, CDR1 is LGHNA and CDR2 is YNFKEQ. This CDR3 is built from 12 residues. The V end lost 0 bases, the J end lost 9 bases, and 9 bases lay between the germline ends. CDR3 in DNA: TGTGCCAGCAGCCAAGATGGGCAGGGGCAGTACTTC. Protein product: CASSQDGQGQYF.

The V and J genes are TRBV12-3 or TRBV12-4 and TRBJ2-7; 9 positions match TRBD2. The CDR3 runs to 15 residues. J was trimmed by 1 base and V by 4 bases; bases with no gene match: 5. The CDR3 DNA sequence: TGTGCCAGCAGTTCCAGCGGGGGGACTTCCTACGAGCAGTACTTC. Its translation: CASSSSGGTSYEQYF.

This clonotype came up many times. The gene calls are TRBV7-8 and TRBJ1-1, with D unclear. This CDR3 contains 13 residues. Germline lookup yields CDR1 SGHVS and CDR2 FQNEAQ. Trimming shortened V by 2 bases and J by 3 bases, and 7 bases separated the two germline ends. The CDR3 region is CASSLSQYTEAFF. CDR3 in DNA: TGTGCCAGCAGCTTATCCCAGTACACTGAAGCTTTCTTT.

V and J are TRBV20-1 and TRBJ2-1; 8 bases match TRBD1. Trimming at V came to 5 bases and at J to 0 bases, leaving 3 bases not matched to a gene. The CDR3 totals 14 residues. CDR1 is DFQATT, CDR2 SNEGSKA, per germline (reference sequence). This chain's CDR3 is CSAEDRDSYNEQFF. CDR3 DNA: TGCAGTGCTGAGGACAGGGACTCCTACAATGAGCAGTTCTTC.

This clonotype has more than one count but fewer than ten. The chain is built from TRBV12-3 or TRBV12-4 and TRBJ1-1; D call uncertain. The CDR3 has 13 amino acids. Trimming took off 4 bases at V and 4 bases at J, with 10 bases between the two ends. The CDR3 reads CASSWWLGTEAFF. The CDR3 DNA reads TGTGCCAGCAGTTGGTGGCTGGGCACTGAAGCTTTCTTT.

The rearrangement joins TRBV5-1 to TRBJ2-2; D not resolved. Germline loops: CDR1 SGHRS, CDR2 YFSETQ. Trimming cost V 0 bases and J 4 bases, with 10 bases left between them. The CDR3 is made up of 15 amino acids. The CDR3 nucleotides are TGCGCCAGCAGCTTGGGGCTAGTAGGCACCGGGGAGCTGTTTTTT. Protein sequence: CASSLGLVGTGELFF.

Only a few counts were recorded for this clonotype. The J gene is TRBJ1-5, the V gene TRBV4-1; D uncertain. Germline CDR1 reads MGHRA; CDR2 reads YSYEKL. Trimming stripped 0 bases from V and 3 bases from J, with 15 bases between. The CDR3 sequence is 17 residues long. CDR3 residues: CASSQEFGSLFNQPQHF. CDR3 in DNA: TGCGCCAGCAGCCAAGAATTCGGCAGCCTTTTCAATCAGCCCCAGCATTTT.

This clonotype was counted a few times. V usage is TRBV6-6 and J usage is TRBJ2-3; 7 bases are shared with TRBD2. From germline, CDR1 is MNHNY and CDR2 SVGAGI (reference sequence). With 4 bases clipped from V and 5 bases from J, the junction kept 9 bases outside the gene matches. CDR3 length: 15 amino acids. In nucleotides, the CDR3 is TGTGCCAGCAGTTTCAAAGGCCCTAGCGGAGATACGCAGTATTTT. Protein sequence: CASSFKGPSGDTQYF.

This chain uses TRBV2 with TRBJ2-2, with TRBD2 as a possible D gene (5 bases). Deletions cut 8 bases from V and 6 bases from J, with 19 bases between. Germline V gives CDR1 SNHLY, CDR2 FYNNEI. The CDR3 has 15 residues. Here the CDR3 reads CASVTRASTAGELFF. CDR3 DNA sequence: TGTGCCAGCGTGACGAGGGCATCCACGGCCGGGGAGCTGTTTTTT.

The gene calls are TRBV28 and TRBJ2-7, with a weak D call TRBD1 (6 bases). This CDR3 spans 13 amino acids. Trimming left V 5 bases short and J 3 bases short, with 11 bases between. From germline, CDR1 is MDHEN and CDR2 SYDVKM. The CDR3 reads CASSPGQNYEQYF. The CDR3, as DNA: TGTGCCAGCAGTCCAGGACAGAACTACGAGCAGTACTTC.

In this sample, this clonotype turned up a few times. J is TRBJ1-1 and V is TRBV4-1, with 9 bases fitting TRBD1. The length of the CDR3 is 15 residues. Germline V lookup: CDR1 MGHRA, CDR2 YSYEKL. V was pared by 2 bases and J by 4 bases, with 5 bases of the junction left unmatched. CDR3 sequence (DNA): TGCGCCAGCAGCCAAATACAGGGGGCAGGCACTGAAGCTTTCTTT. Translation: CASSQIQGAGTEAFF.

A few counts support this clonotype. The gene calls are TRBV29-1 and TRBJ2-7, with 11 positions matching TRBD1. With 6 bases clipped from V and 7 bases from J, the junction kept 8 bases outside the gene matches. The CDR3 has 13 amino acids. Germline V CDR1 and CDR2: SQVTM, ANQGSEA. This CDR3 is CSVSGTGGGEQYF. As DNA, the CDR3 is TGCAGCGTGTCCGGGACAGGGGGGGGGGAGCAGTACTTC.

The chain couples TRBV4-3 to TRBJ2-3; no reliable D call. The CDR3 is 16 residues long. V gave up 0 bases and J gave up 2 bases, with 12 bases separating them. Germline V CDR1 and CDR2: LGHNA, YSLEER. The CDR3 loop is CASSQDRLSNTDTQYF. The CDR3 DNA is TGCGCCAGCAGCCAAGATCGACTTTCCAACACAGATACGCAGTATTTT.

This clonotype occurred a few times. The CDR3 bases are TGCAGTGCTCCCGGACTAGCGGGAGGCCCGCGTGATGAGCAGTTCTTC. Translating gives CSAPGLAGGPRDEQFF. The chain links TRBV20-1 to TRBJ2-1, with 14 bases matching TRBD2. The CDR3 is 16 residues long. Germline lookup yields CDR1 DFQATT and CDR2 SNEGSKA (reference sequence). With 5 bases clipped from V and 8 bases from J, the junction kept 11 bases outside the gene matches.

This clonotype was counted only a few times. The rearrangement links TRBV19 to TRBJ2-3; D perhaps matches TRBD2 (5 bases). CDR1 and CDR2 (germline): LNHDA, SQIVND (reference sequence). The CDR3 length is 15 residues. Trimming removed 7 bases at V and 2 bases at J, with 16 bases between. The CDR3 sequence is CASKGLERHTDTQYF. In DNA, the CDR3 is TGTGCCAGTAAAGGCCTTGAGCGGCACACAGATACGCAGTATTTT. Variable domain in full (rest from reference TRBV19 and TRBJ2-3): DGGITQSPKYLFRKEGQNVTLSCEQNLNHDAMYWYRQDPGQGLRLIYYSQIVNDFQKGDIAEGYSVSREKKESFPLTVTSAQKNPTAFYLCASKGLERHTDTQYFGPGTRLTVL.

This clonotype appeared a few times. An end of the junction differs from the germline gene, which may be a read error. The chain links TRBV7-8 to TRBJ2-3; D is uncertain. Germline loops: CDR1 SGHVS, CDR2 FQNEAQ. There are 9 residues in the CDR3. CDR3 in amino acids: CASKDTQYF. The CDR3 region has the DNA TGTGCCAGCAAAGATACGCAGTATTTT.

This clonotype has a count of ten or more. The chain has TRBV7-9 and TRBJ2-1; D not certain. The germline gives CDR1 SEHNR, CDR2 FQNEAQ (reference sequence). The CDR3 is 12 residues long. V was cut by 5 bases and J by 4 bases, with 6 bases left in between. This chain's CDR3 is CASSPEYNEQFF. The CDR3 DNA sequence: TGTGCCAGCAGCCCCGAGTACAATGAGCAGTTCTTC.

This clonotype was found many times. This chain links TRBV5-1 with TRBJ2-1; TRBD2 agrees at 11 bases. V lost 2 bases to trimming and J lost 7 bases; unmatched junction nucleotides: 11. This CDR3 is built from 17 residues. The germline V gene has CDR1 SGHRS and CDR2 YFSETQ. The CDR3 region has the DNA TGCGCCAGCAGCTTTGGTAGCGGGGGGGCTGATTTGAATGAGCAGTTCTTC. This gives the protein CASSFGSGGADLNEQFF.